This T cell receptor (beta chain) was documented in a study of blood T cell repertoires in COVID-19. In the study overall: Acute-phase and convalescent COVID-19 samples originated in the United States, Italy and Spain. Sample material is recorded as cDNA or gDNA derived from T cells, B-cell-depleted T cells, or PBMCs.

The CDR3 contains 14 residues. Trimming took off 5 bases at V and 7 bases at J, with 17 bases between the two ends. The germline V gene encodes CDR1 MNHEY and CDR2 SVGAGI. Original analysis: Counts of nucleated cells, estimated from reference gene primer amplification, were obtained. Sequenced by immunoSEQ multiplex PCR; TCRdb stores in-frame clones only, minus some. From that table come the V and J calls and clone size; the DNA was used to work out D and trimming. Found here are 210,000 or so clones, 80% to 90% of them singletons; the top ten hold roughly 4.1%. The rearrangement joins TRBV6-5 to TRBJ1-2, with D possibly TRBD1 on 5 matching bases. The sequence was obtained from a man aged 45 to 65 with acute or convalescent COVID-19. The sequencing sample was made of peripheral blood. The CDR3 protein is CASSQTDRRGGYTF. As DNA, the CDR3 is TGTGCCAGCAGTCAAACCGACAGAAGAGGTGGCTACACCTTC.